The rows below give T cell receptor beta chains drawn from one sample of a study of Graves' ophthalmopathy and Graves' hyperthyroidism. TCRdb re-derived calls from the multiplex PCR reads in MiXCR, one entry per CDR3 protein. The profile shows 400,000 to 450,000 distinct CDR3 sequences, around a fifth of them singletons. The sequenced material came from peripheral blood. Receptors were obtained from a woman aged 18-35 years with stable Graves' hyperthyroidism. CDR3s include the opening cysteine and the closing phenylalanine or tryptophan. A D gene is named only where the DNA matches it firmly. The size of a clone is reported for some rows only, either as once, few or many, or as a class for expanded clones.

V gene	J gene	D gene	clone size	CDR3 protein	CDR3 DNA
TRBV25-1	TRBJ2-7	.	many	CASTTGSTNHEQYF	TGTGCCAGCACAACCGGCTCCACTAACCACGAGCAGTACTTC
TRBV5-1	TRBJ2-2	.	many	CASSLGGPDTGELFF	TGCGCCAGCAGCTTGGGGGGACCCGACACCGGGGAGCTGTTTTTT
TRBV28	TRBJ2-7	TRBD1	.	CASSRQGAEQYF	TGTGCCAGCAGCCGACAGGGCGCCGAGCAGTACTTC
TRBV19	TRBJ2-1	.	many	CASSIKGYEQFF	TGTGCCAGTAGTATCAAGGGCTATGAGCAGTTCTTC
TRBV20-1	TRBJ1-5	TRBD1	many	CSAEGQTGGNGGNQPQHF	TGCAGTGCCGAAGGCCAGACAGGGGGCAATGGTGGCAATCAGCCCCAGCATTTT
TRBV14	TRBJ2-7	.	many	CASSQAWPYEQYF	TGTGCCAGCAGCCAAGCGTGGCCCTACGAGCAGTACTTC
TRBV12-3/TRBV12-4	TRBJ2-5	TRBD1	.	CASSLGGTGTQETQYF	TGTGCCAGCAGTTTAGGCGGGACAGGGACCCAAGAGACCCAGTACTTC
TRBV20-1	TRBJ2-7	TRBD2	many	CSAREVPSGRAYSNEQYF	TGCAGTGCTAGAGAAGTCCCTAGCGGGAGGGCGTACAGTAACGAGCAGTACTTC
TRBV6-5	TRBJ2-5	.	.	CASSYGVMGTQYF	TGTGCCAGCAGTTACGGGGTGATGGGGACCCAGTACTTC
TRBV6-5	TRBJ2-2	.	many	CASKKGGNHDGELFF	TGTGCCAGCAAAAAGGGGGGGAACCACGACGGGGAGCTGTTTTTT
TRBV7-9	TRBJ1-1	.	many	CASISREGGTEAFF	TGTGCCAGCATCTCAAGGGAAGGGGGGACTGAAGCTTTCTTT
TRBV4-1	TRBJ2-7	TRBD2	.	CASSRYPDSGLAGSFREQYF	TGCGCCAGCAGCCGATACCCCGATTCGGGACTAGCGGGAAGCTTCCGCGAGCAGTACTTC
TRBV6-5	TRBJ2-5	TRBD2	many	CASSYWREGGETQYF	TGTGCCAGCAGTTACTGGCGGGAGGGGGGAGAGACCCAGTACTTC
TRBV5-1	TRBJ2-7	.	many	CASSFFGTPTSRAYEQYF	TGCGCCAGCAGCTTTTTTGGCACCCCTACCAGTCGAGCGTACGAGCAGTACTTC
TRBV6-5	TRBJ2-7	.	many	CASSYSLGASSYEQYF	TGTGCCAGCAGTTACTCGCTCGGGGCGAGCTCCTACGAGCAGTACTTC
TRBV6-2/TRBV6-3	TRBJ2-7	TRBD2	many	CASSYQLAREQYF	TGTGCCAGCAGTTACCAACTAGCGCGCGAGCAGTACTTC
TRBV7-8	TRBJ2-3	TRBD2	many	CASSAALAGSDTQYF	TGTGCCAGCAGCGCCGCGCTAGCGGGTTCAGATACGCAGTATTTT
TRBV4-1	TRBJ1-3	TRBD1	.	CASSPTPGQTFGNTIYF	TGCGCCAGCAGCCCTACTCCGGGACAGACCTTTGGAAACACCATATATTTT
TRBV28	TRBJ2-7	TRBD2	.	CASRPLAGYEQYF	TGTGCCAGCAGGCCACTAGCGGGATACGAGCAGTACTTC
TRBV9	TRBJ1-3	.	many	CASSAEGGNTIYF	TGTGCCAGCAGCGCGGAAGGAGGAAACACCATATATTTT
TRBV20-1	TRBJ1-1	.	many	CSAHIGESKAFF	TGCAGTGCCCATATTGGGGAGAGTAAAGCTTTCTTT
TRBV4-3	TRBJ1-1	.	many	CASSQRTVGEAFF	TGCGCCAGCAGCCAAAGGACAGTGGGTGAAGCTTTCTTT
TRBV28	TRBJ2-2	TRBD2	many	CASRLATTGELFF	TGTGCCAGCAGACTAGCGACCACCGGGGAGCTGTTTTTT
TRBV12-3/TRBV12-4	TRBJ1-2	TRBD1	many	CASSPIFSGTGTHGYTF	TGTGCCAGCAGTCCAATCTTCAGCGGGACAGGGACCCATGGCTACACCTTC
TRBV12-3/TRBV12-4	TRBJ2-7	TRBD1	many	CASSSTGQGTTYERYF	TGTGCCAGCAGTTCGACGGGACAGGGTACAACCTACGAGCGGTACTTC
TRBV28	TRBJ2-7	TRBD1	many	CASSSGQGHDEQYF	TGTGCCAGCAGTTCGGGACAGGGTCACGACGAGCAGTACTTC
TRBV4-1	TRBJ1-1	TRBD1	few	CASSQAGQGEKEAFF	TGCGCCAGCAGCCAAGCGGGACAGGGGGAAAAGGAAGCTTTCTTT
TRBV12-3/TRBV12-4	TRBJ1-1	.	many	CASNWGGRTEAFF	TGTGCCAGCAACTGGGGGGGGCGCACTGAAGCTTTCTTT
TRBV30	TRBJ1-3	.	many	CAWSSNTIYF	TGTGCCTGGAGTAGCAACACCATATATTTT
TRBV4-1	TRBJ2-5	.	many	CASSQWRGETQYF	TGCGCCAGCAGCCAGTGGAGGGGAGAGACCCAGTACTTC
TRBV6-2/TRBV6-3	TRBJ2-2	TRBD2	many	CASRGHGGGSGELFF	TGTGCCAGCAGAGGTCACGGGGGGGGTAGCGGGGAGCTGTTTTTT
TRBV3-1	TRBJ2-5	.	many	CASSQYGAAETQYF	TGTGCCAGCAGCCAATACGGAGCGGCGGAGACCCAGTACTTC
TRBV7-9	TRBJ2-5	TRBD1	.	CASSLWDRGPQVTQYF	TGTGCCAGCAGCTTATGGGACAGGGGGCCACAGGTGACCCAGTACTTC
TRBV20-1	TRBJ1-2	.	many	CSARTSPGYGYTF	TGCAGTGCTAGAACTTCGCCAGGCTATGGCTACACCTTC
TRBV7-2	TRBJ2-7	.	many	CASSFYTGPSYEQYF	TGTGCCAGCAGCTTTTATACAGGACCCAGCTACGAGCAGTACTTC
TRBV5-1	TRBJ2-7	.	many	CAICAYWKIVFSYEQYF	TGCGCCATCTGCGCCTACTGGAAGATCGTTTTCTCCTACGAGCAGTACTTC
TRBV20-1	TRBJ2-5	.	many	CSVPRGLQETQYF	TGCAGTGTGCCCCGGGGCCTCCAAGAGACCCAGTACTTC
TRBV25-1	TRBJ2-3	TRBD2	.	CASTPRAGGGTDTQYF	TGTGCCAGCACCCCTCGGGCGGGAGGGGGCACAGATACGCAGTATTTT
TRBV4-1	TRBJ2-7	TRBD1	few	CASSPRSTGTGDSYEQYF	TGCGCCAGCAGCCCGAGATCGACCGGGACAGGGGATTCCTACGAGCAGTACTTC
TRBV10-2	TRBJ2-2	.	many	CASGERDHGELFF	TGCGCCAGCGGTGAGAGGGACCACGGGGAGCTGTTTTTT